The 32 T cell receptor beta chains below all came from one sample that was sequenced in a study of CXCR3-negative and CXCR3-positive naive CD8 T cells. Findings of the study overall: Naive cells that were CXCR3-positive had more hydrophobic TRB CDR3s (compared with CXCR3-negative naive cells).

In preparing the TRB cDNA libraries, 5' RACE with UMI labels was used. TCRdb re-called the 5' RACE reads; one entry per CDR3 protein, DNA not given. This specimen shows tens of thousands of distinct CDR3 sequences; the ten leading clones hold 0.53%. Antigen specificity for these receptors is unknown. Sequencing was done on a sample of naive CXCR3+ CD8+ T cells from blood. The subset here: CD45RO-CCR7+CD27+CD95- naive CD8+ T cells expressing CXCR3 (TNR3+). The receptors here all came from a human donor in good health. Some clones in this sample may be carry-over from other donors' samples.

V gene TRBV5-1 combines with J gene TRBJ2-1; the TRBD1 assignment by TCRdb is unverifiable without DNA. There are 15 residues in the CDR3. Per the germline V gene, CDR1 is SGHRS and CDR2 is YFSETQ. CDR3 sequence reads: CASSLEGTGHDEQFF.

The chain links TRBV27 to TRBJ2-1; TCRdb proposes TRBD2, but this gene call is untestable without DNA. CDR1 is MNHEY and CDR2 is SMNVEV in the germline V gene (reference sequence). This CDR3 contains 13 residues. CDR3 region: CASSSGLGNEQFF.

This rearrangement joins TRBV5-1 to TRBJ2-1; TCRdb's assignment of TRBD2 cannot be checked, as there is no DNA. The CDR3 extends over 17 amino acids. The V gene's germline CDR1 is SGHRS and CDR2 YFSETQ. CDR3 sequence: CASSETGGRTADNEQFF.

The chain joins TRBV4-1 to TRBJ2-5; TCRdb indicates TRBD1, and absent DNA this call remains unverified. CDR1 is MGHRA, CDR2 YSYEKL, per germline. The CDR3 totals 15 residues. This CDR3 is CASSQEPRDGETQYF.

The V and J genes are TRBV18 and TRBJ2-2. CDR3 length equals 14 residues. From germline, CDR1 is KGHSH and CDR2 LQKENI. CDR3 loop: CASSPPHSTGELFF.

The rearrangement joins TRBV11-2 to TRBJ2-3; TCRdb reports TRBD2, a call that lacks DNA to check it against. Germline values: CDR1 SGHAT, CDR2 FQNNGV. CDR3 length: 17 amino acids. This chain's CDR3 is CASSLASSGSGEDTQYF.

This rearrangement joins TRBV5-1 to TRBJ2-1. The length of the CDR3 is 15 residues. CDR1 and CDR2 (germline): SGHRS, YFSETQ. This CDR3 reads CASSLSEFSYNEQFF.

The J gene is TRBJ2-3, the V gene TRBV29-1; the TCRdb D gene call, TRBD1, has no DNA to confirm it. Germline assignment: CDR1 SQVTM and CDR2 ANQGSEA. This CDR3 has 15 amino acids. The CDR3 sequence is CSVEDQGHRTDTQYF.

The gene calls are TRBV20-1 and TRBJ2-7; the D gene TCRdb calls, TRBD2, cannot be checked with no DNA. Germline V CDR1 and CDR2: DFQATT, SNEGSKA (reference sequence). This CDR3 contains 16 residues. CDR3 region: CSASLTLADVTYEQYF.

The chain's CDR3 is CASSLWRLGYGYTF. The chain has TRBV7-2 and TRBJ1-2; absent DNA, TCRdb's TRBD1 call cannot be checked. This CDR3 has 14 amino acids. Germline assignment: CDR1 SGHTA and CDR2 FQGNSA.

J is TRBJ2-2 and V is TRBV28; the TRBD1 assignment by TCRdb is unverifiable without DNA. CDR1 is MDHEN, CDR2 SYDVKM, per germline. The length of the CDR3 is 11 residues. This chain's CDR3 is CCAGATGELFF.

This chain joins TRBV9 and TRBJ2-4. In germline, CDR1 is SGDLS, CDR2 YYNGEE. The CDR3 has 14 residues. CDR3 sequence: CASSADLAKNIQYF.

The chain combines TRBV12-3 or TRBV12-4 with TRBJ1-3. The CDR3 is 16 amino acids. The CDR3 reads CASSFYREFSGNTIYF.

This chain links TRBV7-8 with TRBJ1-1. Germline-derived CDR1 and CDR2 are SGHVS and FQNEAQ. This CDR3 has 14 amino acids. CDR3 loop: CASSLGVGGTEAFF.

The chain links TRBV29-1 to TRBJ1-1. The V gene's germline CDR1 is SQVTM and CDR2 ANQGSEA. The CDR3 loop spans 14 amino acids. Here the CDR3 reads CSVAGVVMNTEAFF.

The V gene is TRBV9, the J gene TRBJ2-1. Germline-derived CDR1 and CDR2 are SGDLS and YYNGEE. The CDR3 loop spans 12 amino acids. CDR3 in amino acids: CASSGYYNEQFF.

V gene TRBV6-5 combines with J gene TRBJ2-1. The CDR3 length is 12 residues. Looked up from germline, CDR1 is MNHEY and CDR2 is SVGAGI. The CDR3 protein is CASSPRYNEQFF.

V gene TRBV28 combines with J gene TRBJ2-7; the TCRdb call, TRBD2, lacks DNA for checking. CDR1 and CDR2 from the germline V gene are MDHEN and SYDVKM. This CDR3 spans 18 amino acids. The CDR3 reads CASTPAKAGGSGSYEQYF.

The rearrangement joins TRBV28 to TRBJ2-4; no DNA is available, so the TRBD2 call from TCRdb remains unchecked. The CDR3 spans 16 residues. Germline loops: CDR1 MDHEN, CDR2 SYDVKM. This CDR3 reads CASSLLTSGAKNIQYF.

V is TRBV6-5 and J is TRBJ2-5; TCRdb indicates TRBD2, and absent DNA this call remains unverified. The germline V gene has CDR1 MNHEY and CDR2 SVGAGI. The CDR3 spans 15 residues. The CDR3 sequence: CASTYSGGLQETQYF.

This chain joins TRBV6-2 or TRBV6-3 and TRBJ2-1; TCRdb lists TRBD2, though no DNA is available to test this call. Germline V gene lookup returns CDR1 MNHEY and CDR2 SVGEGT. The CDR3 loop spans 15 amino acids. The CDR3 sequence: CASSLTSGPYNEQFF.

The J gene is TRBJ2-5, the V gene TRBV7-2. The germline V gene has CDR1 SGHTA and CDR2 FQGNSA. CDR3 length: 15 amino acids. The CDR3 sequence is CASRPRGTYQETQYF.

The chain carries TRBV11-3 and TRBJ2-1. Germline CDR1 SGHNT, CDR2 YENEEA. This CDR3 spans 15 amino acids. This CDR3 reads CASSLGQLSYNEQFF.

The genes are TRBV29-1 and TRBJ1-1. The germline CDR1 and CDR2 sequences are SQVTM and ANQGSEA. The CDR3 sequence is 11 residues long. CDR3 region: CSVESGTEAFF.

The chain has TRBV27 and TRBJ1-3; TCRdb's D call, TRBD1, is unchecked because there is no DNA. The CDR3 loop spans 15 amino acids. Per the germline V gene, CDR1 is MNHEY and CDR2 is SMNVEV (reference sequence). This chain's CDR3 is CASSLQGHTGNTIYF.

The chain links TRBV7-6 to TRBJ2-3; TCRdb calls TRBD1, which cannot be checked without DNA. Looked up from germline, CDR1 is SGHVS and CDR2 is FNYEAQ. The CDR3 consists of 15 residues. CDR3 in amino acids: CASSLATGRADTQYF.

The chain employs TRBV15 and TRBJ1-1. This CDR3 has 13 amino acids. Germline V lookup: CDR1 LNHNV, CDR2 YYDKDF (reference sequence). CDR3 loop: CATSREVNTEAFF.

The chain recombines TRBV6-5 with TRBJ2-1; the D call of TRBD2 rests on TCRdb alone, since no DNA is present to check it. The germline gives CDR1 MNHEY, CDR2 SVGAGI. CDR3 length equals 15 residues. The CDR3 sequence: CASSYGGGGYNEQFF.

The gene calls are TRBV5-5 and TRBJ2-1; TCRdb outputs TRBD1, but without DNA this stays unchecked. Germline loops: CDR1 SGHKS, CDR2 YYEKEE (reference sequence). The CDR3 contains 13 residues. The CDR3 sequence is CASSPGWGGEQFF.

The chain couples TRBV2 to TRBJ2-7; TCRdb indicates TRBD2, and absent DNA this call remains unverified. There are 15 residues in the CDR3. Germline V gene lookup returns CDR1 SNHLY and CDR2 FYNNEI. CDR3 amino acids: CASSVREDPPREQYF.

V is TRBV12-3 or TRBV12-4 and J is TRBJ1-1. The CDR3 is made up of 13 amino acids. The CDR3 is CASSSTVNTEAFF.

The V and J genes are TRBV12-3 or TRBV12-4 and TRBJ2-3; TCRdb indicates TRBD2, and absent DNA this call remains unverified. The CDR3 is made up of 16 amino acids. CDR3 residues: CASRTQTSGVTDTQYF.